This entry describes one T cell receptor beta chain. Its antigen is unidentified. This sample was taken from a study of shared clonotypes between healthy human individuals. Study-wide results and caveats: Donor clonotype sharing was expected to depend on sequencing depth. The sampled material consisted only of blood, and tissue repertoires are likely to differ.

Authors' methods: Filtering of immunoSEQ junctional sequences could not match full-length read filtering. TCRdb's table, derived via immunoSEQ multiplex PCR, lists solely in-frame clones and lacks some. That table is the source of V, J and clone size, and D and trimming were worked out from the DNA. This sample has hundreds of thousands of clones, with around 96% found just once. CD45RO-negative cells were positively selected for CCR7, leaving out terminally differentiated effector memory CD45RA+ cells. V gave up 5 bases and J gave up 6 bases, with 13 bases separating them. Germline CDR1 reads MNHEY; CDR2 reads SVGAGI. The CDR3 contains 14 residues.

The sample consisted of naive CD8+ T cells sorted from blood. This chain joins TRBV6-5 and TRBJ2-2; possible D gene TRBD1, 5 bases. This TCR came from a woman in her 30s in good health. Written as DNA, the CDR3 is TGTGCCAGCAGTCTGACAGCTAATCCCGGGGAGCTGTTTTTT. Encoded protein: CASSLTANPGELFF.